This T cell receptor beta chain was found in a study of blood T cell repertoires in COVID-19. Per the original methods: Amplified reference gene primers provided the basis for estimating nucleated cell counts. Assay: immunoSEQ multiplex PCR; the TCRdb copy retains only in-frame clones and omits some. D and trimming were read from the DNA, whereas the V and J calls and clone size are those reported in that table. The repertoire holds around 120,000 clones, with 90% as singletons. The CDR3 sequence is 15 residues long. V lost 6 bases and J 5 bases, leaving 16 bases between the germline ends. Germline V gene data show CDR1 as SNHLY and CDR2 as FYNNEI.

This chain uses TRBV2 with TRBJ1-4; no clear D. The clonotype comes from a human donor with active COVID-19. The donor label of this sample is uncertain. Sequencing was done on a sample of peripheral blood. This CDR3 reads CASRSAAAANEKLFF. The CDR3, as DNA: TGTGCCAGCAGGAGCGCGGCGGCTGCGAATGAAAAACTGTTTTTT. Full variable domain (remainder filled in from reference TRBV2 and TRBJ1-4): EPEVTQTPSHQVTQMGQEVILRCVPISNHLYFYWYRQILGQKVEFLVSFYNNEISEKSEIFDDQFSVERPDGSNFTLKIRSTKLEDSAMYFCASRSAAAANEKLFFGSGTQLSVL.